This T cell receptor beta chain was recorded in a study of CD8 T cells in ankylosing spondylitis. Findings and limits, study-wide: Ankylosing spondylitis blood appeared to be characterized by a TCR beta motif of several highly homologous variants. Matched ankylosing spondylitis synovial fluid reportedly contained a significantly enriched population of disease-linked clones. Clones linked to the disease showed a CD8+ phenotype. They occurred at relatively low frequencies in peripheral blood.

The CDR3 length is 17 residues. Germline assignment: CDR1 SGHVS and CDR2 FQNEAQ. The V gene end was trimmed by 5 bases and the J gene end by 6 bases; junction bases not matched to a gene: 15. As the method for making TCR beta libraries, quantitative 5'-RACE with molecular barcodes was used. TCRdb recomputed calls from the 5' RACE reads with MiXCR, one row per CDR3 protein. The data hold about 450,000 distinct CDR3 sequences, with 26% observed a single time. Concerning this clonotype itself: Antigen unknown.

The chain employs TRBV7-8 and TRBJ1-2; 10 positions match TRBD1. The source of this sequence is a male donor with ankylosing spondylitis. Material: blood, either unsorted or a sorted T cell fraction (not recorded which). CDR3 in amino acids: CASSPRQTGGSRDGYTF. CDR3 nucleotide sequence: TGTGCCAGCAGCCCCAGGCAGACAGGGGGCTCTCGAGATGGCTACACCTTC.